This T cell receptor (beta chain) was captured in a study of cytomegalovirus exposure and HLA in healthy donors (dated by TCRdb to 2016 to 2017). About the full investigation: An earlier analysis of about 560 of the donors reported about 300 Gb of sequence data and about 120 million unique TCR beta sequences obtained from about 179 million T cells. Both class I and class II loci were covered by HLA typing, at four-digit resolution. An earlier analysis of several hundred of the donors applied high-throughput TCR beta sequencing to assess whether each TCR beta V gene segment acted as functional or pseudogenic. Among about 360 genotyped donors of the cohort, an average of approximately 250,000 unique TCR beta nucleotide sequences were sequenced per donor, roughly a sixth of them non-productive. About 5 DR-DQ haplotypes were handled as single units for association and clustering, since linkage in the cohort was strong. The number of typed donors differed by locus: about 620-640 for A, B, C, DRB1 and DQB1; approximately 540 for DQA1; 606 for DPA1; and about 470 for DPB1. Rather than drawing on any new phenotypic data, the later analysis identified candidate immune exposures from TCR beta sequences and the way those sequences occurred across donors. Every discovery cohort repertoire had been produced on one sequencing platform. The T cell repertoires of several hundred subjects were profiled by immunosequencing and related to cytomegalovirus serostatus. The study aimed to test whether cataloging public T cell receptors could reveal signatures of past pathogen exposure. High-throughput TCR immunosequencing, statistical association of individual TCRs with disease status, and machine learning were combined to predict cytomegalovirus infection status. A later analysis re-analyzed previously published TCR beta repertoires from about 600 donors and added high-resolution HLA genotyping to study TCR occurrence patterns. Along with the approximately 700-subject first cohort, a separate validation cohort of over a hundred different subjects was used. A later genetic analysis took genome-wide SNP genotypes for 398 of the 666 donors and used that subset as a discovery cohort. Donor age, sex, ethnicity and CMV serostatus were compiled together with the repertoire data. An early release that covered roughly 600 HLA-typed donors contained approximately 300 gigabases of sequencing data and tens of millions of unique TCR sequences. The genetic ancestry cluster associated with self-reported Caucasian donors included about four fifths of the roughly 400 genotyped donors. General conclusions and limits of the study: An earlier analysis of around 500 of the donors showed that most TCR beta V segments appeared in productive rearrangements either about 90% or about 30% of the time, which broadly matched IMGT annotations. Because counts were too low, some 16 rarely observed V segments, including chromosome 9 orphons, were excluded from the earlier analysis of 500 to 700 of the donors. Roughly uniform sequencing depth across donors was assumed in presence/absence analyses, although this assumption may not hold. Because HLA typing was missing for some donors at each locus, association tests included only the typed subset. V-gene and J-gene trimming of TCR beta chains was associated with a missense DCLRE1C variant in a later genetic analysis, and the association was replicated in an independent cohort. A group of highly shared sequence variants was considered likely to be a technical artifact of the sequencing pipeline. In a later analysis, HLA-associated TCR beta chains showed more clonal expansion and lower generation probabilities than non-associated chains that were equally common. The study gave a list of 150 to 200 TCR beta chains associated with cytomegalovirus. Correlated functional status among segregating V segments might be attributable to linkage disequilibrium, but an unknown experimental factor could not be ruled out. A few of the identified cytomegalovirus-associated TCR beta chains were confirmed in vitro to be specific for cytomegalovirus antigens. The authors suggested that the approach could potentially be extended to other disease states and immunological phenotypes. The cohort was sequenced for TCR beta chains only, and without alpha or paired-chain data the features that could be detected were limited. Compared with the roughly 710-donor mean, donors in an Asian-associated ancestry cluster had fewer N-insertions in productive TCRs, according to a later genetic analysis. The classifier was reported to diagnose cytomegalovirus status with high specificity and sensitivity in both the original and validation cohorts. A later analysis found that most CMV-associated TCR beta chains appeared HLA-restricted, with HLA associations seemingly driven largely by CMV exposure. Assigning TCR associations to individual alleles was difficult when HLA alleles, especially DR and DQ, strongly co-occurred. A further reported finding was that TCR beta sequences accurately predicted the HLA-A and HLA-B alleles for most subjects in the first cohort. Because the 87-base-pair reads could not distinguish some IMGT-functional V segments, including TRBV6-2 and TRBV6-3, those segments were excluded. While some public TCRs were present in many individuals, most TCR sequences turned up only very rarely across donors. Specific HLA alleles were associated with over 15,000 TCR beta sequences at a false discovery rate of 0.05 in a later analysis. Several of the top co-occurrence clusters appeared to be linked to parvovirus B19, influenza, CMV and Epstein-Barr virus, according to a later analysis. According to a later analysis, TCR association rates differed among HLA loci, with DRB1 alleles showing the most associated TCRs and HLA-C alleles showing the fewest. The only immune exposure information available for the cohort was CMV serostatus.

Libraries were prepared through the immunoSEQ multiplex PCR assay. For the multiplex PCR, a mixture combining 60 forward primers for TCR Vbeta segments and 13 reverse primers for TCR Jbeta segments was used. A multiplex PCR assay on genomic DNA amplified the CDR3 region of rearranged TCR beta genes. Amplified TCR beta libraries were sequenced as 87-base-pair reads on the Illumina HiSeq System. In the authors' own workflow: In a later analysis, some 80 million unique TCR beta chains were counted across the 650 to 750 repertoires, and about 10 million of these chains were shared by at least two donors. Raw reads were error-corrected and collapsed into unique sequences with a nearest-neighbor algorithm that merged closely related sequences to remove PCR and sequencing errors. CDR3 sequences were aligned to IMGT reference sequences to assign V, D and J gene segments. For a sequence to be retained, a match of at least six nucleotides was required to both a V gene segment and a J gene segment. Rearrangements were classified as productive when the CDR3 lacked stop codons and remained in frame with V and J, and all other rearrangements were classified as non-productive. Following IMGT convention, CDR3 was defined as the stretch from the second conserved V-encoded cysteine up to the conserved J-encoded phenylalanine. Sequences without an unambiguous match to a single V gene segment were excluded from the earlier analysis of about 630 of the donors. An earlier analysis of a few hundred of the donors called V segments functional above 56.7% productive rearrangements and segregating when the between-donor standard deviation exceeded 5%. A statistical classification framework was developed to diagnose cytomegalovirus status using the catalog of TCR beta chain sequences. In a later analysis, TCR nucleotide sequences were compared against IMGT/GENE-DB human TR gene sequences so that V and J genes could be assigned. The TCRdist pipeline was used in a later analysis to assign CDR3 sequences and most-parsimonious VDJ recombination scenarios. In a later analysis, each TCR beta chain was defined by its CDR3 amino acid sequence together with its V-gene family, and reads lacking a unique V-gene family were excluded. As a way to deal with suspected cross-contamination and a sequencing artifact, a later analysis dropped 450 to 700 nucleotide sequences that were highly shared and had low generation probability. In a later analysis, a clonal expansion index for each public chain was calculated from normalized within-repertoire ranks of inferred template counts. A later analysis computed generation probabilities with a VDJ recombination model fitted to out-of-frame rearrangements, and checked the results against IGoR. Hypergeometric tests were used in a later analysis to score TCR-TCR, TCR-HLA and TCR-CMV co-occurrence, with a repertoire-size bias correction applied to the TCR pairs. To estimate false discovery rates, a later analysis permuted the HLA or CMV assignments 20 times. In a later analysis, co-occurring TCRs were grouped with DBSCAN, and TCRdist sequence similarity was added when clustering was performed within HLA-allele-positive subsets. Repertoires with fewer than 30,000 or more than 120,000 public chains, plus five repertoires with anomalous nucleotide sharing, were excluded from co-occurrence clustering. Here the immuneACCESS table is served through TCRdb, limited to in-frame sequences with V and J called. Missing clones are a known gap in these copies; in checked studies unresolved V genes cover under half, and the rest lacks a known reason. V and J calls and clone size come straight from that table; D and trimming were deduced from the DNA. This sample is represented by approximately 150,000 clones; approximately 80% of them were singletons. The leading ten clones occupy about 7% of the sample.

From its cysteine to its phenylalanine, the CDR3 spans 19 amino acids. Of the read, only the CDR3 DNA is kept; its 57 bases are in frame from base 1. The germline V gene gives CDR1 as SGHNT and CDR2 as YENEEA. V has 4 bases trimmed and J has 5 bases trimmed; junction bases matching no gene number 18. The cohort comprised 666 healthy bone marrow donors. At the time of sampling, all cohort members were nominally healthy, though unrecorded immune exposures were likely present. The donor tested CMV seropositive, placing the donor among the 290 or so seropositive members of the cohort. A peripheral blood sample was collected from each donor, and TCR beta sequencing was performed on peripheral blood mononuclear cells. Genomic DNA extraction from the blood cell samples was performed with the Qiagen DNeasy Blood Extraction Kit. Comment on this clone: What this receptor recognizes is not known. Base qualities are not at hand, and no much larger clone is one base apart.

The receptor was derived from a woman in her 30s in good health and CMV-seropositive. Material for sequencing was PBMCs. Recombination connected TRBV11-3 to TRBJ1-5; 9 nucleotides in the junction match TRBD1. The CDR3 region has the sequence CASSSPTGTGLKGDQPQHF. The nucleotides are TGTGCCAGCAGCTCTCCTACAGGGACAGGGTTAAAAGGGGATCAGCCCCAGCATTTT.